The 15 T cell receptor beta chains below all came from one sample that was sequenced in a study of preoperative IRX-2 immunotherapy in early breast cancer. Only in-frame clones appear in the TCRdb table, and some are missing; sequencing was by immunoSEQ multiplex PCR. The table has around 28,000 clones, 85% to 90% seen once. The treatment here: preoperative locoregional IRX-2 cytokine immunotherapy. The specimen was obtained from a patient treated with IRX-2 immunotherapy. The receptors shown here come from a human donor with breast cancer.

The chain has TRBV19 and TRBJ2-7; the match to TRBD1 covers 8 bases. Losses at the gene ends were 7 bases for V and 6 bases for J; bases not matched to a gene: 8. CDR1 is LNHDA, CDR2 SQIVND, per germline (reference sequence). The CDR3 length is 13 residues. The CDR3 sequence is CASTRTGLAEQYF. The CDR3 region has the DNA TGTGCCAGTACACGGACAGGGTTGGCCGAGCAGTACTTC.

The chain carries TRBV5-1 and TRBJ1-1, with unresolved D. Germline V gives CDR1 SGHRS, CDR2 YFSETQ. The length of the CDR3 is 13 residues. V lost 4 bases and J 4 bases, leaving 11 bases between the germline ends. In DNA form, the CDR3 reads TGCGCCAGCAGCCCTGGAAGCGTCACTGAAGCTTTCTTT. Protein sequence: CASSPGSVTEAFF.

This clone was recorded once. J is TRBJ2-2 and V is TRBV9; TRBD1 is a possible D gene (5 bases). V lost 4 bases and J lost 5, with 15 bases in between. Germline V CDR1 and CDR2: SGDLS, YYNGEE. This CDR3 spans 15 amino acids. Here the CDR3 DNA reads TGTGCCAGCAGCCCGACGCCACAGGATACCGGGGAGCTGTTTTTT. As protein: CASSPTPQDTGELFF.

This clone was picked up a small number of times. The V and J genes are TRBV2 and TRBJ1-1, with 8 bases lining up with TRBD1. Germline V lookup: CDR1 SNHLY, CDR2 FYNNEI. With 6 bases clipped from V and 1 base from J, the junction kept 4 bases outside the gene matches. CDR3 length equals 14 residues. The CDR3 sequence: CASRTGTGNTEAFF. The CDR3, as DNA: TGTGCCAGCAGGACCGGGACAGGGAACACTGAAGCTTTCTTT.

As DNA, the CDR3 is TGTGCCAGCAGCCTACAGACTAGCGGGATCGGGTACAATGAGCAGTTCTTC. Protein sequence: CASSLQTSGIGYNEQFF. The V gene is TRBV7-9, the J gene TRBJ2-1; 11 bases are a match to TRBD2. The V segment lost 5 bases and the J segment 4 bases; nucleotides outside the gene matches: 10. The CDR3 totals 17 residues. Germline CDR1 SEHNR, CDR2 FQNEAQ (reference sequence).

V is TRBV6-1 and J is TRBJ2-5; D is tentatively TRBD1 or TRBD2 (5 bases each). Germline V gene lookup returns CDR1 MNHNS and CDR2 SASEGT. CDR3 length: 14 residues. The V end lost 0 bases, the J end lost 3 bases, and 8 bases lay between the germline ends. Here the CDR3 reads CASSEAQGEETQYF. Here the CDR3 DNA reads TGTGCCAGCAGTGAAGCTCAGGGAGAAGAGACCCAGTACTTC.

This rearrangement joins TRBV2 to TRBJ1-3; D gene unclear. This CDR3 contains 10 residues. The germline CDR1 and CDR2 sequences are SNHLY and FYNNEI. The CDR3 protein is CSRSGNTIYF. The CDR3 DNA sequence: TGTAGTAGGTCTGGAAACACCATATATTTT.

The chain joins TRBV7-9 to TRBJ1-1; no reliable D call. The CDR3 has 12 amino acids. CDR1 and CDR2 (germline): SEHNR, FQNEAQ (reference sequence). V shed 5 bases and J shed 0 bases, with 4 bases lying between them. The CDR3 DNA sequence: TGTGCCAGCAGCCTTCTGAACACTGAAGCTTTCTTT. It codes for CASSLLNTEAFF.

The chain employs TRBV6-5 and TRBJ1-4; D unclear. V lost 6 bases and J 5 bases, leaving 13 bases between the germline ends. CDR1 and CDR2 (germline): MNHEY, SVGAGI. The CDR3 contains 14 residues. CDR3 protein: CASSQRERNEKLFF. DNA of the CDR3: TGTGCCAGCAGCCAAAGGGAAAGAAATGAAAAACTGTTTTTT.

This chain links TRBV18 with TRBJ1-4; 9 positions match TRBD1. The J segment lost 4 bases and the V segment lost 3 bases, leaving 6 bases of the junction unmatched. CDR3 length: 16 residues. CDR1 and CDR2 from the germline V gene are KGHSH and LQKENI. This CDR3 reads CASSPTTGQGNEKLFF. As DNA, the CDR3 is TGTGCCAGCTCACCTACTACGGGACAGGGTAATGAAAAACTGTTTTTT.

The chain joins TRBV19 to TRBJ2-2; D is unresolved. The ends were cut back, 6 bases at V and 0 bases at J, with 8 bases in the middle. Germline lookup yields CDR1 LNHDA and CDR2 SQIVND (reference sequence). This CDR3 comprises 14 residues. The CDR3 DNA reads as TGTGCCAGTAGAACGAGACCGAACACCGGGGAGCTGTTTTTT. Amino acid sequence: CASRTRPNTGELFF.

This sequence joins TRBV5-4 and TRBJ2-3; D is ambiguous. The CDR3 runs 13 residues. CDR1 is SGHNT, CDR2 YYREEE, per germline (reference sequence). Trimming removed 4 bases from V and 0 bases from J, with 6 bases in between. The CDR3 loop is CASSQVSTDTQYF. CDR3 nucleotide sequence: TGTGCCAGCAGCCAGGTTAGCACAGATACGCAGTATTTT.

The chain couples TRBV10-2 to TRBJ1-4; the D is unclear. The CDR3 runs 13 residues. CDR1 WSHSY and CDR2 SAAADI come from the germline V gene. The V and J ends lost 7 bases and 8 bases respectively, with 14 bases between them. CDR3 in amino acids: CASNLDVEEKLFF. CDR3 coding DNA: TGCGCCAGCAACCTAGACGTGGAGGAAAAACTGTTTTTT.

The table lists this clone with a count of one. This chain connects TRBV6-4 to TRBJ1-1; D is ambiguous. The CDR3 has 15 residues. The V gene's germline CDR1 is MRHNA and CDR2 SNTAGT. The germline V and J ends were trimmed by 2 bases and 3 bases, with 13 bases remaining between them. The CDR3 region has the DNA TGTGCCAGCAGTGACCCGCAAATGAGCGACACTGAAGCTTTCTTT. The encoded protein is CASSDPQMSDTEAFF.

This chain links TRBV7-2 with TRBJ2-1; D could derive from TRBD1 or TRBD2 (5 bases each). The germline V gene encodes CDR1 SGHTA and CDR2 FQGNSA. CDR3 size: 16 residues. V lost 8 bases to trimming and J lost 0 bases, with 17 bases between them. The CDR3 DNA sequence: TGTGCCAGCTTGGACGGGACGGCGAGCTCCTACAATGAGCAGTTCTTC. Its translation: CASLDGTASSYNEQFF.